This TCR beta chain is from a study of blood T cell repertoires in COVID-19. About the study: Samples taken during acute and convalescent COVID-19 were collected in the United States, Italy and Spain. PBMCs, B-cell-depleted T cells, or T cells provided the cDNA or gDNA that made up the material.

In the authors' workflow: Reference gene primer amplification yielded estimated nucleated cell counts. Profiled with immunoSEQ multiplex PCR; TCRdb holds only in-frame clones, not every one. V, J and clone size derive from that table, while D and trimming were established from the DNA sequence. The sample includes fewer than 100,000 clones, roughly nine tenths of them seen just once. The junction had 12 bases not matched to a gene; V was cut back by 4 bases and J by 6 bases. The V gene's germline CDR1 is SGHDT and CDR2 YYEEEE. The CDR3 runs to 15 residues. The source material was peripheral blood. This receptor was identified in a man at least 80 years old in a cohort sampled during active COVID-19. The chain joins TRBV5-6 to TRBJ1-2; the match to TRBD1 covers 7 bases. The CDR3 DNA sequence: TGTGCCAGCAGCCCGGAGAGGGGGCGTGTCGATGGCTACACCTTC. Protein sequence: CASSPERGRVDGYTF.